Described below is a single TCR beta chain sequence and its context. Its specificity is unknown. The data stem from a study of OX40 agonist ivuxolimab in advanced cancers. The wider study: Partial responses occurred in three patients (one hepatocellular carcinoma, two cutaneous melanoma).

This CDR3 has 18 amino acids. Germline V gives CDR1 SGDLS, CDR2 YYNGEE. V was pared by 0 bases and J by 0 bases, with 9 bases of the junction left unmatched. Study results and limitations: Normalized T-cell clonal expansion was also low in a subset of nonresponders. Among patients with partial responses at 0.1-3.0 mg/kg, clonal expansion was among the lowest.

The repertoire was sequenced with immunoSEQ multiplex PCR; TCRdb's copy has only in-frame clones and lacks some. The sample carries around 35,000 clones, about 82% recorded once. The clonotype comes from an adult with an advanced solid tumor such as melanoma, head and neck, liver or kidney cancer. Source: CD4+ or CD8+ T cells sorted from blood, taken in a trial of the OX40 agonist ivuxolimab. The rearrangement uses TRBV9 and TRBJ1-3, with 7 bases that match TRBD1. The CDR3 protein is CASSVAQDRLNSGNTIYF. In nucleotides, the CDR3 is TGTGCCAGCAGCGTAGCTCAGGACAGGTTGAACTCTGGAAACACCATATATTTT.